This passage covers 25 T cell receptor beta chains from one sample sequenced in a study of shared clonotypes between healthy human individuals. Naivety among CD8 cells was defined by CD45RO negativity and positive CCR7 selection, thereby excluding terminally differentiated effector memory CD45RA+ cells. Repertoires were generated with immunoSEQ multiplex PCR, while TCRdb's copy carries only in-frame clones and drops some. The data contain roughly 850,000 clones, roughly 96% of them singletons. The sample taken for sequencing was naive CD8+ T cells sorted from blood. The receptors stem from a man aged 30 to 45 in good health.

On this clone itself: Other DNA sequences of this sample code for an identical CDR3. The chain uses TRBV29-1 and TRBJ2-1; D unclear. The germline V and J ends were trimmed by 7 bases and 4 bases, with 11 bases remaining between them. Germline V CDR1 and CDR2: SQVTM, ANQGSEA. The CDR3 loop spans 12 amino acids. DNA of the CDR3: TGCAGCGCCGGAACAGATTACAATGAGCAGTTCTTC. This encodes CSAGTDYNEQFF.

This CDR3 is CASSILPGQGTTEAFF. The CDR3 DNA sequence: TGTGCCAGTAGTATTCTTCCAGGACAGGGCACCACTGAAGCTTTCTTT. The V and J genes are TRBV19 and TRBJ1-1; 8 bases match TRBD1. Looked up from germline, CDR1 is LNHDA and CDR2 is SQIVND (reference sequence). The CDR3 totals 16 residues. Trimming took 3 bases from V and 4 from J; bases not matched to a gene: 10.

The chain couples TRBV10-1 to TRBJ2-5; no reliable D call. The CDR3 is 11 residues long. Germline CDR1 and CDR2: WNHNN and SYGVQD (reference sequence). The V end lost 7 bases, the J end lost 5 bases, and 8 bases lay between the germline ends. The chain's CDR3 is CASTDGETQYF. The CDR3 DNA reads TGCGCCAGCACCGACGGGGAGACCCAGTACTTC.

The chain carries TRBV29-1 and TRBJ2-1, with TRBD2 matching 13 bases. V dropped 7 bases and J dropped 4; count of bases not matched to a gene: 1. Germline CDR1 and CDR2: SQVTM and ANQGSEA. The CDR3 covers 13 residues. The CDR3 loop is CSELAGGYNEQFF. The CDR3 DNA reads as TGCAGCGAACTAGCGGGAGGGTACAATGAGCAGTTCTTC.

On this clone: Other DNA sequences in this specimen translate into the identical CDR3. V is TRBV7-9 and J is TRBJ1-1, with 7 bases lining up with TRBD1. This CDR3 spans 15 amino acids. J was trimmed by 0 bases and V by 1 base; bases with no gene match: 2. Germline CDR1 is SEHNR and CDR2 is FQNEAQ (reference sequence). CDR3 amino acids: CASSLGGQLNTEAFF. The CDR3 nucleotides are TGTGCCAGCAGCTTAGGGGGACAGCTGAACACTGAAGCTTTCTTT.

The V call is TRBV13, the J call TRBJ2-7; perhaps TRBD2 as D (6 bases). Germline V CDR1 and CDR2: PRHDT, FYEKMQ (reference sequence). The V and J ends lost 6 bases and 6 bases respectively, with 15 bases between them. The CDR3 loop spans 13 amino acids. DNA for the CDR3: TGTGCCAGCAGACAGGAGGCGGGGAGCGAGCAGTACTTC. This sequence encodes CASRQEAGSEQYF.

This rearrangement joins TRBV19 to TRBJ2-1; D remains unclear. V shed 0 bases and J shed 4 bases, with 10 bases lying between them. The V gene's germline CDR1 is LNHDA and CDR2 SQIVND (reference sequence). CDR3 length equals 15 residues. The CDR3 nucleotides read TGTGCCAGTAGTATAGACAGGTCGGCGTACAATGAGCAGTTCTTC. Its translation is CASSIDRSAYNEQFF.

The chain has TRBV4-1 and TRBJ2-7; a weak D match, TRBD2 (5 bases). CDR1 MGHRA and CDR2 YSYEKL come from the germline V gene. Trimming cost V 1 base and J 4 bases, with 11 bases left between them. The CDR3 spans 14 residues. CDR3 sequence (DNA): TGCGCCAGCAGCCAAGCCCGATCGGGGTACGAGCAGTACTTC. It yields the protein CASSQARSGYEQYF.

The chain recombines TRBV27 with TRBJ2-1; D may be TRBD2 (5 bases). Trimming shortened V by 5 bases and J by 7 bases, and 18 bases separated the two germline ends. Germline V gene data show CDR1 as MNHEY and CDR2 as SMNVEV (reference sequence). The length of the CDR3 is 15 residues. The CDR3 region is CASSPRRLIDNEQFF. CDR3 in DNA: TGTGCCAGCAGTCCGCGGAGGTTGATAGATAATGAGCAGTTCTTC.

The chain uses TRBV4-1 and TRBJ2-7, with D perhaps TRBD1 (5 bases). V lost 0 bases and J lost 3, with 12 bases in between. Germline values: CDR1 MGHRA, CDR2 YSYEKL. This CDR3 is 15 amino acids long. The CDR3 DNA is TGCGCCAGCAGCCAAGAACTATCGGACAACTACGAGCAGTACTTC. Amino acids: CASSQELSDNYEQYF.

The chain carries TRBV28 and TRBJ2-5, with 8 nucleotides matching TRBD2. Germline values: CDR1 MDHEN, CDR2 SYDVKM. The CDR3 loop spans 16 amino acids. V was pared by 5 bases and J by 1 base, with 9 bases of the junction left unmatched. The DNA of the CDR3 is TGTGCCAGCAGTATGCCACAACTAGCGGTCCAAGAGACCCAGTACTTC. Its protein product is CASSMPQLAVQETQYF.

The chain recombines TRBV6-6 with TRBJ2-7, with 9 bases that match TRBD1. The CDR3 length is 12 residues. J was trimmed by 6 bases and V by 6 bases; bases with no gene match: 3. The germline V gene has CDR1 MNHNY and CDR2 SVGAGI (reference sequence). In DNA, the CDR3 is TGTGCCAGCAGACCGGACAGGGGCGAGCAGTACTTC. Protein sequence: CASRPDRGEQYF.

The chain recombines TRBV7-9 with TRBJ2-1; 9 nucleotides match TRBD1. CDR1 and CDR2 from the germline V gene are SEHNR and FQNEAQ (reference sequence). The CDR3 contains 15 residues. After removal of 4 bases from V and 0 bases from J, the junction contained 1 base not matched to a gene. The CDR3 DNA follows: TGTGCCAGCAGCTGGACAGGGGACTCCTACAATGAGCAGTTCTTC. Protein sequence: CASSWTGDSYNEQFF. Variable domain in full (rest from reference TRBV7-9 and TRBJ2-1): DTGVSQNPRHKITKRGQNVTFRCDPISEHNRLYWYRQTLGQGPEFLTYFQNEAQLEKSRLLSDRFSAERPKGSFSTLEIQRTEQGDSAMYLCASSWTGDSYNEQFFGPGTRLTVL.

V gene TRBV29-1 combines with J gene TRBJ2-7, with unresolved D. This CDR3 is 13 amino acids long. Trimming removed 4 bases from V and 0 bases from J, with 10 bases in between. Germline V gene lookup returns CDR1 SQVTM and CDR2 ANQGSEA. CDR3 loop: CSVGSASSYEQYF. CDR3 sequence (DNA): TGCAGCGTTGGTTCAGCCAGCTCCTACGAGCAGTACTTC.

A word on this clone: The sample contains more than one DNA sequence encoding this CDR3. V and J are TRBV27 and TRBJ2-1; D may be TRBD1 (5 bases). Germline values: CDR1 MNHEY, CDR2 SMNVEV (reference sequence). The V gene lost 5 bases and the J gene lost 8 bases, with 10 bases spanning the gap. The CDR3 is 12 amino acids. Written as DNA, the CDR3 is TGTGCCAGCAGTCTCCAGGGCGATGAGCAGTTCTTC. This encodes CASSLQGDEQFF.

A note on this clone: In the same sample, other DNA sequences code for this CDR3. The chain employs TRBV29-1 and TRBJ1-2; D gene ambiguous. This CDR3 has 11 residues. V dropped 0 bases and J dropped 5 bases, with 4 bases sitting between them. In germline, CDR1 is SQVTM, CDR2 ANQGSEA. The CDR3 DNA is TGCAGCGTTGAAGAGCGTTATGGCTACACCTTC. Translation gives CSVEERYGYTF.

The chain links TRBV7-6 to TRBJ1-4; possibly TRBD1 for D (6 bases). V was cut by 7 bases and J by 4 bases, with 13 bases left in between. The CDR3 is made up of 14 amino acids. Germline CDR1 reads SGHVS; CDR2 reads FNYEAQ. Written as DNA, the CDR3 is TGTGCCAGCACCGTAGACAGGCGTAATGAAAAACTGTTTTTT. It codes for CASTVDRRNEKLFF.

The rearrangement uses TRBV29-1 and TRBJ2-3, with 13 bases aligning to TRBD2. Germline trimming cut 3 bases from V and 0 bases from J; bases unmatched to any gene: 3. The CDR3 length is 16 residues. Germline V gene data show CDR1 as SQVTM and CDR2 as ANQGSEA. CDR3 in amino acids: CSVDGTSGTSTDTQYF. Written as DNA, the CDR3 is TGCAGCGTTGACGGGACTAGCGGGACTAGCACAGATACGCAGTATTTT.

V gene TRBV4-3 combines with J gene TRBJ2-7; D unclear. The V end was cut by 0 bases, the J end by 3 bases, with 6 bases between. The CDR3 runs to 13 residues. In germline, CDR1 is LGHNA, CDR2 YSLEER. CDR3 DNA: TGCGCCAGCAGCCAAGAAATCCTCTACGAGCAGTACTTC. This gives the protein CASSQEILYEQYF.

The chain uses TRBV28 and TRBJ2-1, with 12 bases matching TRBD2. In germline, CDR1 is MDHEN, CDR2 SYDVKM. V lost 2 bases and J lost 5; bases outside the gene matches: 1. The CDR3 is 15 amino acids. In nucleotides, the CDR3 is TGTGCCAGCAGTTTACTAGCGGGAGGGGACAATGAGCAGTTCTTC. It is translated as CASSLLAGGDNEQFF.

The chain combines TRBV6-6 with TRBJ2-3, with 7 bases lining up with TRBD2. This CDR3 has 15 residues. In germline, CDR1 is MNHNY, CDR2 SVGAGI (reference sequence). With 7 bases clipped from V and 5 bases from J, the junction kept 12 bases outside the gene matches. The CDR3 coding sequence is TGTGCCAGCATCGGGACTATAGAAAATCAAGATACGCAGTATTTT. This gives the protein CASIGTIENQDTQYF.

The chain joins TRBV29-1 to TRBJ2-3, with 10 positions matching TRBD2. Germline V CDR1 and CDR2: SQVTM, ANQGSEA. The CDR3 length is 16 residues. V dropped 2 bases and J dropped 0; count of bases not matched to a gene: 5. CDR3 residues: CSVEWASGSSTDTQYF. The CDR3, as DNA: TGCAGCGTTGAATGGGCTAGCGGGAGTAGCACAGATACGCAGTATTTT.

Notes on this clone: The same CDR3 is also encoded by other DNA sequences in this sample. This sequence joins TRBV11-2 and TRBJ2-7, with D possibly being TRBD1 (5 bases). Germline V lookup: CDR1 SGHAT, CDR2 FQNNGV. This CDR3 has 15 residues. Trimming removed 0 bases from V and 0 bases from J, with 9 bases in between. CDR3 in amino acids: CASSLEGDSSYEQYF. CDR3 nucleotide sequence: TGTGCCAGCAGCTTAGAAGGGGATAGCTCCTACGAGCAGTACTTC.

This clone was picked up one time. The chain uses TRBV7-9 and TRBJ2-7; D uncertain. Germline lookup yields CDR1 SEHNR and CDR2 FQNEAQ (reference sequence). The germline V and J ends were trimmed by 5 bases and 0 bases, with 8 bases remaining between them. This CDR3 contains 13 residues. CDR3 sequence (DNA): TGTGCCAGCAGCCAGCGAGGCTCCTACGAGCAGTACTTC. Amino acids: CASSQRGSYEQYF.

This chain links TRBV9 with TRBJ2-1; D not resolved. There are 18 residues in the CDR3. The V and J ends lost 0 bases and 2 bases respectively, with 18 bases between them. CDR1 is SGDLS, CDR2 YYNGEE, per germline. The CDR3 DNA follows: TGTGCCAGCAGCGTAGCGGGTTGGGCGGAGCCCCCCTACAATGAGCAGTTCTTC. Translated, it gives CASSVAGWAEPPYNEQFF.